Given below is one TCR beta chain in context. Its antigen is unidentified. The data were taken from a study of siplizumab effects on memory and regulatory T cells. Study results and caveats: No more than a minor fraction of alloreactive clones could be traced back to unstimulated subsets.

TCRdb keeps only in-frame clones here, not all; method: immunoSEQ multiplex PCR. The table lists some 100,000 clones, about nine tenths of them singletons. Per germline, CDR1 MNHEY and CDR2 SVGAGI. The CDR3 covers 15 residues. Trimming cost V 0 bases and J 4 bases, with 13 bases left between them. J is TRBJ2-7 and V is TRBV6-5, with TRBD1 as a possible D gene (5 bases). The TCR sequence derives from a human donor in good health. The sequencing input was CD4+ T cells sorted from blood. The CDR3 DNA reads as TGTGCCAGCAGTTACTCGAGAGCTAGGGGATACGAGCAGTACTTC. This translates into CASSYSRARGYEQYF.